These 13 T cell receptor beta chains were all obtained from the same sample, sequenced in a study of T-cell reconstitution after alpha-beta-depleted transplantation in children. This sample's TCRbeta library carried unique molecular identifier barcodes. TCRdb independently ran MiXCR on the PCR reads; one entry per CDR3 protein. Among roughly 500,000 distinct CDR3 sequences listed, over 25% were seen once. Sequenced here: PBMCs from the stem cell graft donor, sampled from the stem cell graft. All receptors derive from a human donor who donated a stem cell graft to a child with aplastic anemia.

The V call is TRBV7-6, the J call TRBJ2-2; 9 nucleotides align to TRBD1. The ends lost 5 bases at V and 5 bases at J; junction bases unmatched: 6. Germline CDR1 and CDR2: SGHVS and FNYEAQ. There are 15 residues in the CDR3. The CDR3 DNA follows: TGTGCCAGCAGCCCACAGGGGGCCGGAACCGGGGAGCTGTTTTTT. Amino acids: CASSPQGAGTGELFF.

The chain links TRBV11-2 to TRBJ1-4; 8 bases line up with TRBD1. This CDR3 has 16 amino acids. Germline V gene data show CDR1 as SGHAT and CDR2 as FQNNGV. Germline trimming cut 1 base from V and 6 bases from J; bases unmatched to any gene: 7. The CDR3, as DNA: TGTGCCAGCAGCTTAGTAGCGGGACAGGATTATGAAAAACTGTTTTTT. Translating it yields CASSLVAGQDYEKLFF.

V is TRBV5-1 and J is TRBJ2-1; 11 bases fit TRBD1. CDR1 and CDR2 from the germline V gene are SGHRS and YFSETQ. The trim removed 0 bases at V and 4 bases at J, leaving 3 bases unmatched. This CDR3 spans 16 amino acids. This CDR3 reads CASSLEGTGGYNEQFF. The CDR3 nucleotides are TGCGCCAGCAGCTTGGAGGGGACAGGGGGATACAATGAGCAGTTCTTC.

In its sample, this clonotype was seen a few times. V gene TRBV7-9 combines with J gene TRBJ1-1, with a weak D call TRBD1 (6 bases). V gave up 5 bases and J gave up 11 bases, with 18 bases separating them. The CDR3 length is 13 residues. Germline V CDR1 and CDR2: SEHNR, FQNEAQ (reference sequence). This chain's CDR3 is CASSNNQGIKAFF. The CDR3 nucleotides are TGTGCCAGCAGCAATAATCAGGGGATCAAGGCTTTCTTT.

The chain carries TRBV4-3 and TRBJ2-1, with TRBD2 matching over 9 bases. CDR1 and CDR2 (germline): LGHNA, YSLEER. V trimming: 6 bases; J trimming: 2 bases; junction bases outside the gene matches: 2. The CDR3 is made up of 14 amino acids. The CDR3 nucleotides read TGCGCCAGCAGTCGGACTAGCGCCTACAATGAGCAGTTCTTC. The encoded protein is CASSRTSAYNEQFF.

The rearrangement uses TRBV28 and TRBJ2-7, with 7 nucleotides matching TRBD2. The CDR3 runs to 16 residues. CDR1 and CDR2 (germline): MDHEN, SYDVKM. V shed 10 bases and J 2 bases; nucleotides not matched to a gene: 17. The CDR3 reads CATGTTSTPLPYEQYF. The CDR3 DNA reads TGTGCCACCGGGACGACTAGCACTCCGTTACCCTACGAGCAGTACTTC. Full variable domain (rest looked up from reference TRBV28 and TRBJ2-7): DVKVTQSSRYLVKRTGEKVFLECVQDMDHENMFWYRQDPGLGLRLIYFSYDVKMKEKGDIPEGYSVSREKKERFSLILESASTNQTSMYLCATGTTSTPLPYEQYFGPGTRLTVT.

The chain employs TRBV5-1 and TRBJ2-7; D possibly uses TRBD1 or TRBD2 (5 bases each). The CDR3 contains 16 residues. Between the trimmed V and J ends, which lost 4 bases and 5 bases, there was a span of 22 bases. Germline CDR1 SGHRS, CDR2 YFSETQ. Here the CDR3 reads CASSPAGAERTHEQYF. CDR3 DNA: TGCGCCAGCAGCCCAGCCGGGGCAGAGAGAACCCACGAGCAGTACTTC.

In this sample, this clonotype turned up a few times. J is TRBJ2-1 and V is TRBV7-2; D is tentatively TRBD1 or TRBD2 (6 bases each). The CDR3 totals 12 residues. CDR1 is SGHTA, CDR2 FQGNSA, per germline. V shed 5 bases and J shed 10 bases, with 12 bases lying between them. CDR3 bases: TGTGCCAGCAGCCTGAGGGGGGCGGAGCAGTTCTTC. Protein product: CASSLRGAEQFF.

The chain carries TRBV7-2 and TRBJ2-1; D is perhaps TRBD2 (5 bases). The CDR3 has 14 amino acids. V lost 2 bases and J lost 9, with 14 bases in between. Germline lookup yields CDR1 SGHTA and CDR2 FQGNSA. CDR3 region: CASSLSLGALEQFF. The CDR3 DNA sequence: TGTGCCAGCAGCTTAAGTTTGGGAGCGCTTGAGCAGTTCTTC.

The sample holds a few counts of this clonotype. This chain joins TRBV6-1 and TRBJ2-5; D may be TRBD1 (6 bases). The CDR3 sequence is 15 residues long. With 7 bases removed from V and 9 bases from J, the gap between germline ends came to 24 bases. Germline V gene sequence: CDR1 MNHNS, CDR2 SASEGT. Here the CDR3 DNA reads TGTGCCAGCACCCACCGCGGACAGCGTGGATCGGCCCAGTACTTC. This translates into CASTHRGQRGSAQYF.

The V and J genes are TRBV24-1 and TRBJ1-1; a weak D match, TRBD1 (5 bases). Germline V lookup: CDR1 KGHDR, CDR2 SFDVKD. The ends were cut back, 8 bases at V and 0 bases at J, with 9 bases in the middle. The CDR3 sequence is 13 residues long. CDR3 sequence (DNA): TGTGCCACCATGGGGGTCATGAACACTGAAGCTTTCTTT. Encoded protein: CATMGVMNTEAFF.

The CDR3 nucleotides read TGCAGTGCCCACGGTGGGGATGACTACGAGCAGTACTTC. It codes for CSAHGGDDYEQYF. J is TRBJ2-7 and V is TRBV20-1; unclear D gene. Trimming took 6 bases from V and 3 from J, leaving 15 bases between them. CDR3 size: 13 residues. Germline V CDR1 and CDR2: DFQATT, SNEGSKA (reference sequence).

The chain couples TRBV5-6 to TRBJ1-2; D gene unclear. The CDR3 is made up of 15 amino acids. With 4 bases removed from V and 0 bases from J, the gap between germline ends came to 13 bases. CDR1 SGHDT and CDR2 YYEEEE come from the germline V gene. The CDR3 here is CASSPKGRANYGYTF. The DNA of the CDR3 is TGTGCCAGCAGCCCGAAAGGGAGGGCTAACTATGGCTACACCTTC.